This T cell receptor (beta chain) was sequenced for a study of TIL therapy for anti-PD-1-resistant metastatic lung cancer. The overall study: Tumors were harvested before any PD-1/PD-L1 blockade. Half of patients were current or former smokers. Median tumor mutation burden was roughly 1.5 mutations per megabase.

The CDR3 consists of 14 residues. V lost 2 bases, J lost 8 bases, and 12 bases lay in between. Germline CDR1 LNHDA, CDR2 SQIVND (reference sequence). The time point was: pre-treatment sample, taken before nivolumab and TIL therapy. Enrollment ran from 2017 to early 2020. The immunoSEQ assay was v3. Data came from immunoSEQ multiplex PCR; TCRdb stores just in-frame clones and leaves some out. The sample holds about 60,000 clones; over 75% are singletons and the top ten take around 2.6%. The source is a person aged 25-79 years with non-small cell lung cancer. The chain links TRBV19 to TRBJ2-2; D is uncertain. The sequencing used blood, collected at baseline. The CDR3 sequence: CASSISLGSGELFF. The CDR3 coding sequence is TGTGCCAGTAGTATAAGCTTGGGAAGTGGGGAGCTGTTTTTT.